A single sample gave rise to the 2 T cell receptor beta chains below, sequenced in a study of OX40 agonist ivuxolimab in advanced cancers. Libraries were prepared by immunoSEQ multiplex PCR; TCRdb keeps only in-frame clonotypes and omits some of them. The sample has some 70,000 clones; around 89% are singletons. The sequenced sample was CD4+ or CD8+ T cells sorted from blood, obtained in a trial of the OX40 agonist ivuxolimab. All receptors derive from an adult with an advanced solid tumor such as melanoma, head and neck, liver or kidney cancer.

This chain uses TRBV19 with TRBJ2-3; D could derive from TRBD1 or TRBD2 (5 bases each). Germline V gives CDR1 LNHDA, CDR2 SQIVND (reference sequence). Trimming pared 0 bases from V and 3 bases from J, leaving 16 bases between. The CDR3 extends over 17 amino acids. The CDR3 coding sequence is TGTGCCAGTAGTATAGATCCTCCCGGGACCGGTACAGATACGCAGTATTTT. It specifies CASSIDPPGTGTDTQYF.

This chain connects TRBV28 to TRBJ1-2; D gene ambiguous. V was clipped by 11 bases and J by 4 bases, with 20 bases between them. This CDR3 region has 14 residues. Germline V gene sequence: CDR1 MDHEN, CDR2 SYDVKM. The DNA of the CDR3 is TGTGCCTCCAGTTTAGTGCTGAAGTCCTATGGCTACACCTTC. Protein product: CASSLVLKSYGYTF.